Listed below are T cell receptor beta chains from one sample, sequenced in a study of T cell responses to AZD1222 COVID-19 vaccine. Some clones are missing from TCRdb's copy, which holds only in-frame ones; the method was immunoSEQ multiplex PCR. The profile shows 150,000 or so clones, almost 90% of them singletons. The starting material was peripheral blood, obtained on day 0 of AZD1222 vaccination. Every receptor here comes from an adult in good health. Each CDR3 is given with its conserved first and last residue.

j_gene | v_gene | len | CDR3aa
TRBJ2-7 | TRBV23-1 | 17 | CASSQSCRNRGGPEQYF
TRBJ1-5 | TRBV29-1 | 13 | CSVGPGGSQPQHF
TRBJ1-5 | TRBV1 | 16 | CTSSQDPDRVDQPQHF
TRBJ1-5 | TRBV6-9 | 17 | CASSAGARGRGNQPQHF
TRBJ1-1 | TRBV19 | 15 | CASSGGRRGDTEAFF
TRBJ2-7 | TRBV30 | 12 | CAWSPPDYEQYF
TRBJ1-1 | TRBV9 | 13 | CASSVGQGAEAFF
TRBJ1-6 | TRBV20-1 | 11 | CSARDPAPVHF
TRBJ1-1 | TRBV6-5 | 15 | CASSYYRQGNTEAFF
TRBJ1-2 | TRBV4-1 | 16 | CASSQVPGQRNYGYTF
TRBJ2-5 | TRBV19 | 13 | CARTELGGRAQYF
TRBJ2-7 | TRBV15 | 11 | CATSEGYEQYF
TRBJ2-7 | TRBV27 | 13 | CASSFRGGNEQYF
TRBJ2-7 | TRBV2 | 12 | CASSGDGYEQYF
TRBJ2-5 | TRBV7-9 | 14 | CASSLDGAQGTQYF
TRBJ1-2 | TRBV11-2 | 14 | CASSRSAGMNGYTF
TRBJ1-2 | TRBV5-6 | 14 | CASSLYSQSPGYTF
TRBJ2-3 | TRBV7-9 | 15 | CASSFRGGYTDTQYF
TRBJ1-2 | TRBV28 | 16 | CASSPPPGQNNYGYTF
TRBJ1-3 | TRBV18 | 15 | CASSPQGISGNTIYF
TRBJ2-7 | TRBV28 | 14 | CASSLGLAGGEQYF
TRBJ1-2 | TRBV6-6 | 14 | CASSYDRGLSGYTF
TRBJ1-1 | TRBV5-1 | 18 | CASSLEGTGSTMNTEAFF
TRBJ2-7 | TRBV11-2 | 13 | CASSLGQSYEQYF
TRBJ1-6 | TRBV28 | 13 | CAGQESWRAPLHF
TRBJ1-4 | TRBV10-3 | 13 | CAISESKKEKLFF